This TCR beta chain emerged from a study of blood T cell repertoires in COVID-19. Repertoires were generated with immunoSEQ multiplex PCR, while TCRdb's copy carries only in-frame clones and drops some. The sample has approximately 300,000 clones, roughly 90% seen once. V was shortened by 2 bases and J by 4 bases, with 6 bases between the two germline ends. Germline V lookup: CDR1 MNHNS, CDR2 SASEGT. The CDR3 is 13 residues long. Participants' own reports of clinical history determined their cohort assignment. The source material was PBMCs or T cells enriched from blood (not recorded which). The sequence was obtained from a woman between 25 and 40 years old who had recovered from COVID-19. The chain couples TRBV6-1 to TRBJ1-5; D possibly corresponds to TRBD1 (6 bases). The CDR3 bases are TGTGCCAGCAGTGAACAGGGGAATCAGCCCCAGCATTTT. As protein: CASSEQGNQPQHF.